This T cell receptor (beta chain) derives from a study of blood T cell repertoires in COVID-19. Study context: Samples representing acute and convalescent COVID-19 were sourced from the United States, Italy and Spain. Sample material is recorded as cDNA or gDNA derived from T cells, B-cell-depleted T cells, or PBMCs.

This clone has just one count. Trimming removed 6 bases from V and 4 bases from J, with 22 bases in between. The CDR3 covers 17 residues. Per germline, CDR1 MNHEY and CDR2 SVGEGT. The protocol was immunoSEQ multiplex PCR, while the TCRdb copy is restricted to in-frame clones and leaves out a portion. The sample includes fewer than 150,000 clones, about four fifths of them seen just once. The specimen was peripheral blood. The receptor comes from a human donor in a cohort sampled during active COVID-19. The chain combines TRBV6-2 or TRBV6-3 with TRBJ1-5; TRBD1 is a possible D gene (5 bases). CDR3 residues: CASSPPRQPFRNQPQHF. Written as DNA, the CDR3 is TGTGCCAGCAGCCCCCCCAGACAGCCCTTCCGAAATCAGCCCCAGCATTTT.